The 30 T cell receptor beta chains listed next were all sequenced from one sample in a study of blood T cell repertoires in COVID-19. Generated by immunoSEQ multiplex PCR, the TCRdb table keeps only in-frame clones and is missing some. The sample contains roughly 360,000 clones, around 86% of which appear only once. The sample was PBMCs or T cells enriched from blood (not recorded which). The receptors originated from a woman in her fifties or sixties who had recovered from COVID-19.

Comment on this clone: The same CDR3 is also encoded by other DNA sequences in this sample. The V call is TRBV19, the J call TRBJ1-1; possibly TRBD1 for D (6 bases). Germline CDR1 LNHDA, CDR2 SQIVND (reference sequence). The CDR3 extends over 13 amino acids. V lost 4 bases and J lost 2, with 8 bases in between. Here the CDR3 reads CASSTGGNTEAFF. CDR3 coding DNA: TGTGCCAGTAGTACGGGGGGCAACACTGAAGCTTTCTTT.

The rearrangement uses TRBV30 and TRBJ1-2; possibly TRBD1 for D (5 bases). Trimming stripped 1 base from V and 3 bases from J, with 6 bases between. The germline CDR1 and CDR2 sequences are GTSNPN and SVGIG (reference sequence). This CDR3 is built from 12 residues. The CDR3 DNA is TGTGCCTGGAGTGGGGGGGACTATGGCTACACCTTC. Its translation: CAWSGGDYGYTF.

The CDR3, as DNA: TGTGCCAGCAGCCAAGAGGTTGGGACTAGCGGGAGAGGTTATGAGCAGTTCTTC. Amino acid sequence: CASSQEVGTSGRGYEQFF. This rearrangement joins TRBV3-1 (or the pseudogene TRBV3-2) to TRBJ2-1; 14 bases fit TRBD2. J gave up 8 bases and V 0 bases, and 9 bases lay outside the gene matches. The CDR3 is 18 residues long. Germline CDR1 and CDR2: LGHDT and YNNKEL (reference sequence).

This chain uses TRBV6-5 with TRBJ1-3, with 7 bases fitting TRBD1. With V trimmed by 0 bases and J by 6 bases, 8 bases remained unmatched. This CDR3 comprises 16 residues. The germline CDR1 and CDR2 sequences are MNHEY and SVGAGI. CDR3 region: CASSYSLRQGKNTIYF. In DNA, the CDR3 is TGTGCCAGCAGTTACTCCTTGAGACAGGGCAAAAACACCATATATTTT.

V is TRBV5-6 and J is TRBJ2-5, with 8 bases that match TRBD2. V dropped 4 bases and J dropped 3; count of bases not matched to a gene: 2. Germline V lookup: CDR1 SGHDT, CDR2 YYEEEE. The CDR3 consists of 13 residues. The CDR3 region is CASSTGGEETQYF. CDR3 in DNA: TGTGCCAGCAGCACCGGGGGGGAAGAGACCCAGTACTTC.

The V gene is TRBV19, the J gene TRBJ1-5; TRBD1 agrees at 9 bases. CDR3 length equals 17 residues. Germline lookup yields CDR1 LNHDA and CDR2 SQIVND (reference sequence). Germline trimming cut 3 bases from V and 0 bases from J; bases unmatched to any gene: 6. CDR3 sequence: CASSMEQGARSNQPQHF. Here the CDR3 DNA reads TGTGCCAGTAGTATGGAACAGGGGGCGCGTAGCAATCAGCCCCAGCATTTT.

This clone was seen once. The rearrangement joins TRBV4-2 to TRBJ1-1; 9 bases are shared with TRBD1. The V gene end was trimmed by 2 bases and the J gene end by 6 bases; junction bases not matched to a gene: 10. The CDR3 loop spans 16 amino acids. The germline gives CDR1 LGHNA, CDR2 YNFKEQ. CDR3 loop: CASSQTRDREVPEAFF. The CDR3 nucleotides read TGTGCCAGCAGCCAAACCAGGGACAGGGAGGTACCTGAAGCTTTCTTT.

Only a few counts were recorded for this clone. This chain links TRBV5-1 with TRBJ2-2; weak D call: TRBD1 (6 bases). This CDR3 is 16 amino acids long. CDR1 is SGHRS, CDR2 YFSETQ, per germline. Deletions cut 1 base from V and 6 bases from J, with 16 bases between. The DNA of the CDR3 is TGCGCCAGCAGCTTGCGTCGGCTAGAGGGGGCCGGGGAGCTGTTTTTT. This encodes CASSLRRLEGAGELFF.

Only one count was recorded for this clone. DNA for the CDR3: TGTGCCAGCAGTGAACTACTCGAAAGCTCCTACAATGAGCAGTTCTTC. It translates to CASSELLESSYNEQFF. The gene calls are TRBV6-1 and TRBJ2-1; D remains unclear. The CDR3 spans 16 residues. V lost 2 bases and J 0 bases, leaving 11 bases between the germline ends. The germline V gene encodes CDR1 MNHNS and CDR2 SASEGT.

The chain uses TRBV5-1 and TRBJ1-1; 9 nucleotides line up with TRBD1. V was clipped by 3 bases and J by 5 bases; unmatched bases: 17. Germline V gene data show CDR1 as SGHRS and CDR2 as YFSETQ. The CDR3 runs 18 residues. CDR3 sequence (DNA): TGCGCCAGCAGCTCGCCGAGGGGACAGGGAAGTTATCCTACTGAAGCTTTCTTT. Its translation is CASSSPRGQGSYPTEAFF. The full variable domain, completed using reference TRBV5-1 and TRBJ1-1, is KAGVTQTPRYLIKTRGQQVTLSCSPISGHRSVSWYQQTPGQGLQFLFEYFSETQRNKGNFPGRFSGRQFSNSRSEMNVSTLELGDSALYLCASSSPRGQGSYPTEAFFGQGTRLTVV.

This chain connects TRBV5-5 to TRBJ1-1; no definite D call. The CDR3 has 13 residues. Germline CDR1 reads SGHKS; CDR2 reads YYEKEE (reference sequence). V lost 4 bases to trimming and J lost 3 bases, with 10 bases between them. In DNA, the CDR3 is TGTGCCAGCAGCCCTCGGAGTGACACTGAAGCTTTCTTT. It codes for CASSPRSDTEAFF.

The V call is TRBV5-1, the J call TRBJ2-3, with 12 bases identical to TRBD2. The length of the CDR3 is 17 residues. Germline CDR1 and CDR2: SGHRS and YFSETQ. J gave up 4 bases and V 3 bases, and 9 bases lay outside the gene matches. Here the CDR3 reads CASSSSWTSGIPDTQYF. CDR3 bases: TGCGCCAGCAGCTCCTCCTGGACTAGCGGGATCCCAGATACGCAGTATTTT.

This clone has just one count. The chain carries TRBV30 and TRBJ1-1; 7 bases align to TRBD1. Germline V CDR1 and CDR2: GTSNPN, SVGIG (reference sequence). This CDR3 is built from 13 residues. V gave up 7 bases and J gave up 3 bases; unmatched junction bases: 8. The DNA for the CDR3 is TGTGCCTCCCGTCCCAGGGGGGACACTGAAGCTTTCTTT. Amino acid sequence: CASRPRGDTEAFF.

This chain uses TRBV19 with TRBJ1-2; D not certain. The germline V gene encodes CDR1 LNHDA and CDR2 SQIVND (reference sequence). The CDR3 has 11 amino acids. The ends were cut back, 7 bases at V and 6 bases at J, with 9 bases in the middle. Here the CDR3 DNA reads TGTGCCAGTACCGGGATTAATGGCTACACCTTC. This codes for CASTGINGYTF.

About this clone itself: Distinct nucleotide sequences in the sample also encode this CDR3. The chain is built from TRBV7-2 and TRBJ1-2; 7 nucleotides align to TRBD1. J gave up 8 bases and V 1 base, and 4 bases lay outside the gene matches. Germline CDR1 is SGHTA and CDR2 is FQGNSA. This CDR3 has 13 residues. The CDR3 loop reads CASSLGQGEGYTF. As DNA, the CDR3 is TGTGCCAGCAGCTTAGGACAGGGTGAGGGCTACACCTTC.

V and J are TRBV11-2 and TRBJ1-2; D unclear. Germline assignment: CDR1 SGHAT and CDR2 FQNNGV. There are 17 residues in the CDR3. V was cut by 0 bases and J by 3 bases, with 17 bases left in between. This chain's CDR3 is CASSLERVQNTYYGYTF. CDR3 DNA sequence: TGTGCCAGCAGCTTAGAGCGGGTACAGAACACCTACTATGGCTACACCTTC.

As DNA, the CDR3 is TGCGCCAGCAGCCCGCAGACTAACTATGGCTACACCTTC. As protein: CASSPQTNYGYTF. The genes are TRBV5-1 and TRBJ1-2; D is uncertain. This CDR3 spans 13 amino acids. In germline, CDR1 is SGHRS, CDR2 YFSETQ. V was trimmed by 4 bases and J by 0 bases, leaving 7 bases between them.

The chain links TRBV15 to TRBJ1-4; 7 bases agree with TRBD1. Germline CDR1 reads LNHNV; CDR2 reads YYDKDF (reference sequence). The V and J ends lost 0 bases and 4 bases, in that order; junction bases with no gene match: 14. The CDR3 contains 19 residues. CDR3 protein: CATSRDLGTERLLNEKLFF. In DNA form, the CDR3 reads TGTGCCACCAGCAGAGATCTTGGGACAGAGAGACTCCTTAATGAAAAACTGTTTTTT.

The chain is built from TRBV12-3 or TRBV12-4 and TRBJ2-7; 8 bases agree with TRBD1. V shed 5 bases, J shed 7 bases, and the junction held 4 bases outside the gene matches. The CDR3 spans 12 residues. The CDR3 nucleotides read TGTGCCAGCAGTCAGGGGGCGCGGGAGCAGTACTTC. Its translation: CASSQGAREQYF.

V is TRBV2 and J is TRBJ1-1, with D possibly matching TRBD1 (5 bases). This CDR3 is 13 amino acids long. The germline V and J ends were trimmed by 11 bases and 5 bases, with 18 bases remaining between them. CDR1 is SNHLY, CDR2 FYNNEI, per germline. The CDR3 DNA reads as TGTGCCGACAAAGGGCGGGGGGGTACTGAAGCTTTCTTT. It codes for CADKGRGGTEAFF.

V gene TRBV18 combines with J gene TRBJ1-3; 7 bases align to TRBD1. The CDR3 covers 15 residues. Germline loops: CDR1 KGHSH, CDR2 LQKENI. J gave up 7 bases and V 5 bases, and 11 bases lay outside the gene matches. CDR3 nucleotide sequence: TGTGCCAGCTCATCTGAGACAGGGACAAGGAACACCATATATTTT. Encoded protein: CASSSETGTRNTIYF.

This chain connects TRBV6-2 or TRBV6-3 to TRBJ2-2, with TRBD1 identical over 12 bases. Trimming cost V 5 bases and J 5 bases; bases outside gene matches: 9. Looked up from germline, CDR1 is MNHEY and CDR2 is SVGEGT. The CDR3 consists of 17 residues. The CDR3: CASSEGQGAPGTGELFF. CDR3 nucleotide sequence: TGTGCCAGCAGTGAGGGACAGGGGGCCCCGGGGACCGGGGAGCTGTTTTTT.

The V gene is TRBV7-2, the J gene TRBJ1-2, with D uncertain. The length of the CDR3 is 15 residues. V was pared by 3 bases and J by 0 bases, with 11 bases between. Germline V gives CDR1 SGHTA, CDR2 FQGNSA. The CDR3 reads CASSFSQASNYGYTF. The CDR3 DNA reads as TGTGCCAGCAGCTTCTCTCAGGCATCTAACTATGGCTACACCTTC.

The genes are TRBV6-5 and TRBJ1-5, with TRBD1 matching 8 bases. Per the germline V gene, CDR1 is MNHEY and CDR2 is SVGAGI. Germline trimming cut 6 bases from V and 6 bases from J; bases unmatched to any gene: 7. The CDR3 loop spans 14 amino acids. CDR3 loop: CASSLDRGGQPQHF. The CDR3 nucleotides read TGTGCCAGCAGCCTCGACAGGGGTGGTCAGCCCCAGCATTTT.

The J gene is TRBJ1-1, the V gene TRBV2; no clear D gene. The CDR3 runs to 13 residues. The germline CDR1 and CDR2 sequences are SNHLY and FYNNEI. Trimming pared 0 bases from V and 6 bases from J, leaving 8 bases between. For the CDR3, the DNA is TGTGCCAGCAGTGAAGCACTGAGAGCTGAAGCTTTCTTT. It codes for CASSEALRAEAFF.

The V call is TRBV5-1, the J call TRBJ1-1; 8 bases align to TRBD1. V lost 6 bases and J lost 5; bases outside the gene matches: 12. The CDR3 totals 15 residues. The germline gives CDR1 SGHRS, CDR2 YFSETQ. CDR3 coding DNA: TGCGCCAGCACCTGGGGGCAGGGGGCAAGGACTGAAGCTTTCTTT. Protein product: CASTWGQGARTEAFF.

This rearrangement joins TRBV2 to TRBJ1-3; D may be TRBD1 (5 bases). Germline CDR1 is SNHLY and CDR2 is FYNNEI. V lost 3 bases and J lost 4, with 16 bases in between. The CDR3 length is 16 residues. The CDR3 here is CASSDGGAERGNTIYF. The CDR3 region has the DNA TGTGCCAGCAGTGACGGTGGGGCGGAAAGGGGAAACACCATATATTTT.

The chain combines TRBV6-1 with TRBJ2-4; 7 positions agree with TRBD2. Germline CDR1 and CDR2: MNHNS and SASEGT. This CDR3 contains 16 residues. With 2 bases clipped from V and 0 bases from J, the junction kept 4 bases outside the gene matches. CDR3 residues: CASSERAGIAKNIQYF. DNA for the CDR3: TGTGCCAGCAGTGAACGAGCGGGAATAGCCAAAAACATTCAGTACTTC.

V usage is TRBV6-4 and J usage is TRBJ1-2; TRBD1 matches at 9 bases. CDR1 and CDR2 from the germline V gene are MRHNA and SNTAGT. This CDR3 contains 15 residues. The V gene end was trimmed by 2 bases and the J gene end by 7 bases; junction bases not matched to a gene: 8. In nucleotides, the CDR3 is TGTGCCAGCAGTGACCGTCCCGGGACAGGGTCTGGCTACACCTTC. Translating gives CASSDRPGTGSGYTF.

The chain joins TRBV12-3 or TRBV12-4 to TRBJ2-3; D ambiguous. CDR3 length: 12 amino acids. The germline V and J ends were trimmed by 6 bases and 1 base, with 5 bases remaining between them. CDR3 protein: CASSTGTDTQYF. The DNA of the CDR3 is TGTGCCAGCAGCACGGGCACAGATACGCAGTATTTT.